The 13 T cell receptor beta chains below come from one sample, sequenced in a study of blood T cell repertoires in COVID-19. The table came from immunoSEQ multiplex PCR; TCRdb's copy has only in-frame clones and leaves some out. The repertoire consists of some 150,000 clones, with about 90% occurring once and the leading ten covering less than 0.6%. The sequenced sample consisted of peripheral blood. Receptors originate from a man aged 50 to 59 with acute or convalescent COVID-19.

This chain links TRBV28 with TRBJ2-1; 7 bases line up with TRBD2. The CDR3 loop spans 15 amino acids. Germline values: CDR1 MDHEN, CDR2 SYDVKM. Germline trimming cut 5 bases from V and 8 bases from J; bases unmatched to any gene: 12. The CDR3: CASSPTRAGTYEQFF. CDR3 nucleotide sequence: TGTGCCAGCAGTCCCACCCGAGCGGGAACATATGAGCAGTTCTTC. The entire variable domain, with the rest obtained from reference TRBV28 and TRBJ2-1, is as follows: DVKVTQSSRYLVKRTGEKVFLECVQDMDHENMFWYRQDPGLGLRLIYFSYDVKMKEKGDIPEGYSVSREKKERFSLILESASTNQTSMYLCASSPTRAGTYEQFFGPGTRLTVL.

The gene calls are TRBV6-7 and TRBJ2-3, with D possibly being TRBD2 (5 bases). TRBV6-7 is sorted into the ORF group, with uncertain function. The length of the CDR3 is 15 residues. Trimming cost V 8 bases and J 1 base, with 16 bases left between them. The CDR3 DNA reads as TGTGCCAGCCTCTCGAGACTATTGGGCACAGATACGCAGTATTTT. Its translation: CASLSRLLGTDTQYF.

In its sample, this clone was seen once. The J gene is TRBJ2-2, the V gene TRBV7-9; 8 bases line up with TRBD2. The germline CDR1 and CDR2 sequences are SEHNR and FQNEAQ (reference sequence). Trimming removed 2 bases from V and 7 bases from J; junction bases left unmatched: 3. The CDR3 sequence is 14 residues long. The CDR3 spells CASSLKRGFGELFF. In DNA, the CDR3 is TGTGCCAGCAGCTTAAAGCGGGGGTTCGGGGAGCTGTTTTTT.

The chain recombines TRBV11-2 with TRBJ2-5; tentative D call: TRBD2 (5 bases). Germline V gene data show CDR1 as SGHAT and CDR2 as FQNNGV. The CDR3 runs 14 residues. V lost 3 bases to trimming and J lost 6 bases, with 14 bases between them. The DNA of the CDR3 is TGTGCCAGCAGCTTGGGGAGCGGTAGGAAGACCCAGTACTTC. This translates into CASSLGSGRKTQYF.

V usage is TRBV6-5 and J usage is TRBJ1-2, with a weak D call TRBD1 (6 bases). Looked up from germline, CDR1 is MNHEY and CDR2 is SVGAGI. Trimming pared 11 bases from V and 6 bases from J, leaving 10 bases between. The CDR3 runs to 10 residues. CDR3 DNA sequence: TGTGCCGTTGGGGGCGATGGCTACACCTTC. Protein product: CAVGGDGYTF.

The genes are TRBV4-1 and TRBJ2-1; D not resolved. Trimming removed 1 base at V and 2 bases at J, with 12 bases between. Germline lookup yields CDR1 MGHRA and CDR2 YSYEKL. This CDR3 region has 16 residues. In DNA form, the CDR3 reads TGCGCCAGCAGCCAAGGCCTCGCGGAAACCTACAATGAGCAGTTCTTC. Its translation: CASSQGLAETYNEQFF.

The chain carries TRBV27 and TRBJ1-6, with a weak D call TRBD1 (6 bases). Germline V gene lookup returns CDR1 MNHEY and CDR2 SMNVEV (reference sequence). This CDR3 region has 19 residues. Trimming took 2 bases from V and 4 from J, leaving 21 bases between them. CDR3 amino acids: CASSLIGGASVGYNSPLHF. Written as DNA, the CDR3 is TGTGCCAGCAGTTTAATTGGGGGGGCTTCGGTGGGGTATAATTCACCCCTCCACTTT.

The chain recombines TRBV29-1 with TRBJ1-1; D possibly corresponds to TRBD1 (5 bases). Germline V CDR1 and CDR2: SQVTM, ANQGSEA. This CDR3 is 13 amino acids long. Trimming removed 4 bases at V and 4 bases at J, with 13 bases between. The chain's CDR3 is CSVASGGGTEAFF. CDR3 nucleotide sequence: TGCAGCGTTGCTTCCGGGGGGGGCACTGAAGCTTTCTTT.

The J gene is TRBJ1-5, the V gene TRBV6-5; D is uncertain. CDR1 is MNHEY, CDR2 SVGAGI, per germline. This CDR3 has 15 residues. Trimming shortened V by 6 bases and J by 5 bases, and 17 bases separated the two germline ends. CDR3 coding DNA: TGTGCCAGCAGGGCGGGCCTGACCAATTATCAGCCCCAGCATTTT. Translated, it gives CASRAGLTNYQPQHF.

This chain connects TRBV28 to TRBJ2-2, with 7 positions matching TRBD2. V shed 6 bases and J 5 bases; nucleotides not matched to a gene: 6. The germline V gene encodes CDR1 MDHEN and CDR2 SYDVKM. The CDR3 contains 14 residues. The CDR3 here is CASRLSGGTGELFF. The CDR3 DNA follows: TGTGCCAGCAGGCTCTCGGGGGGAACCGGGGAGCTGTTTTTT.

This clone was observed a few times. V usage is TRBV6-4 and J usage is TRBJ1-6, with D perhaps matching TRBD1 (6 bases). Per the germline V gene, CDR1 is MRHNA and CDR2 is SNTAGT. The CDR3 contains 13 residues. V was pared by 3 bases and J by 7 bases, with 7 bases between. The CDR3 protein is CASSERGNSPLHF. For the CDR3, the DNA is TGTGCCAGCAGTGAAAGGGGGAATTCACCCCTCCACTTT.

The rearrangement joins TRBV9 to TRBJ2-3; TRBD2 matches 9 bases. V dropped 0 bases and J dropped 4; count of bases not matched to a gene: 6. Germline CDR1 reads SGDLS; CDR2 reads YYNGEE. The CDR3 loop spans 16 amino acids. This CDR3 is CASSVGGRGGSDTQYF. The CDR3 DNA sequence: TGTGCCAGCAGCGTAGGAGGGCGGGGGGGGTCAGATACGCAGTATTTT. Full variable domain (missing parts from reference TRBV9 and TRBJ2-3): DSGVTQTPKHLITATGQRVTLRCSPRSGDLSVYWYQQSLDQGLQFLIQYYNGEERAKGNILERFSAQQFPDLHSELNLSSLELGDSALYFCASSVGGRGGSDTQYFGPGTRLTVL.

This chain joins TRBV7-9 and TRBJ1-5; the D is unclear. V dropped 2 bases and J dropped 3 bases, with 14 bases sitting between them. Germline V gene lookup returns CDR1 SEHNR and CDR2 FQNEAQ (reference sequence). This CDR3 has 16 amino acids. The DNA for the CDR3 is TGTGCCAGCAGCTTAAGGTCCGGGAATATCAATCAGCCCCAGCATTTT. It is translated as CASSLRSGNINQPQHF.